This entry lists 8 T cell receptor beta chains sequenced from one sample in a study of T cell repertoires in cytomegalovirus infection. These TCRs' antigens remain unknown. TCRdb passed the reads through MiXCR, listing each CDR3 protein once. The table shows 750,000 to 950,000 distinct CDR3 sequences, with about 29% occurring only once. Sequences were derived from cultured CD8+ T cells from PBMCs, sampled from culture after CMV antigen stimulation. These receptors all come from a human donor in good health (CMV status not recorded). Some clones in this sample may be carry-over from other donors' samples.

This clonotype was recorded at least ten times. The V gene is TRBV25-1, the J gene TRBJ1-3; a possible D gene is TRBD1 (5 bases). V was shortened by 1 base and J by 4 bases, with 11 bases between the two germline ends. The CDR3 runs to 15 residues. CDR1 is MGHDK, CDR2 SYGVNS, per germline. The CDR3 loop reads CASSEWGRRGNTIYF. DNA for the CDR3: TGTGCCAGCAGTGAATGGGGCCGTCGGGGAAACACCATATATTTT.

The sample holds many counts of this clonotype. The V call is TRBV7-9, the J call TRBJ1-2; D not certain. Germline-derived CDR1 and CDR2 are SEHNR and FQNEAQ (reference sequence). V lost 5 bases and J 6 bases, leaving 10 bases between the germline ends. The CDR3 totals 12 residues. The CDR3 is CASSPPRDGYTF. The CDR3 DNA sequence: TGTGCCAGCAGCCCACCGAGGGATGGCTACACCTTC.

This clonotype was detected only once. V and J are TRBV19 and TRBJ1-5; D is possibly TRBD1 (5 bases). Germline V CDR1 and CDR2: LNHDA, SQIVND (reference sequence). The ends were cut back, 6 bases at V and 3 bases at J, with 15 bases in the middle. This CDR3 has 15 amino acids. The CDR3 loop reads CASSLLGRNNQPQHF. DNA of the CDR3: TGTGCCAGTAGCCTATTGGGACGGAACAATCAGCCCCAGCATTTT.

This clonotype was seen a few times. V gene TRBV6-6 combines with J gene TRBJ2-5; 7 bases line up with TRBD1. Germline CDR1 reads MNHNY; CDR2 reads SVGAGI (reference sequence). This CDR3 comprises 15 residues. The V and J ends lost 2 bases and 5 bases, in that order; junction bases with no gene match: 8. CDR3 in amino acids: CASSYRYRGQETQYF. The CDR3 DNA reads TGTGCCAGCAGTTACCGATACAGGGGTCAGGAGACCCAGTACTTC.

The chain combines TRBV7-9 with TRBJ2-3; D perhaps matches TRBD2 (5 bases). Germline assignment: CDR1 SEHNR and CDR2 FQNEAQ (reference sequence). The length of the CDR3 is 15 residues. The V end lost 2 bases, the J end lost 5 bases, and 14 bases lay between the germline ends. CDR3 DNA sequence: TGTGCCAGCAGCTTAAACGGGAACCAAGTAGATACGCAGTATTTT. Residues: CASSLNGNQVDTQYF.

This clonotype has a handful of counts. The CDR3 nucleotides are TGTGCCACCAGCAGAGAAGACAGCCCCTATGGCTACACCTTC. Translation gives CATSREDSPYGYTF. V gene TRBV15 combines with J gene TRBJ1-2, with a possible D match to TRBD1 (5 bases). Per germline, CDR1 LNHNV and CDR2 YYDKDF (reference sequence). V gave up 0 bases and J gave up 4 bases, with 9 bases separating them. This CDR3 region has 14 residues.

This sequence joins TRBV4-1 and TRBJ1-1; TRBD1 matches 7 bases. Germline trimming cut 8 bases from V and 8 bases from J; bases unmatched to any gene: 11. Germline assignment: CDR1 MGHRA and CDR2 YSYEKL. CDR3 length: 13 amino acids. The CDR3 reads CASRPPGTEEAFF. CDR3 bases: TGCGCCAGCCGCCCCCCCGGGACAGAAGAAGCTTTCTTT.

This clonotype was seen many times. The chain links TRBV20-1 to TRBJ2-7; 9 positions agree with TRBD2. This CDR3 has 17 residues. CDR1 and CDR2 (germline): DFQATT, SNEGSKA (reference sequence). Trimming at V came to 0 bases and at J to 0 bases, leaving 9 bases not matched to a gene. CDR3 residues: CSAREEWLAGNSYEQYV. The DNA for the CDR3 is TGCAGTGCTAGAGAAGAGTGGCTAGCGGGGAACTCCTACGAGCAGTACGTC.